These 21 T cell receptor beta chains were all obtained from the same sample, sequenced in a study of T-cell memory formation after mild COVID-19. TCRdb re-called the 5' RACE reads with MiXCR, one entry per CDR3 protein. The data hold under 300,000 distinct CDR3 sequences, with 8% to 10% observed a single time. The source material was PBMCs or a T cell subset sorted from them (not recorded which). These TCRs come from a man between 18 and 29 years old who had mild COVID-19 (a few samples of this study predate the infection). Cell type and time point are not known.

This clonotype came up a few times. The chain uses TRBV4-3 and TRBJ1-2; 7 nucleotides line up with TRBD1. This CDR3 has 15 amino acids. In germline, CDR1 is LGHNA, CDR2 YSLEER. The J segment lost 4 bases and the V segment lost 0 bases, leaving 5 bases of the junction unmatched. CDR3 region: CASSQDPGGLYGYTF. DNA for the CDR3: TGCGCCAGCAGCCAAGACCCAGGGGGACTCTATGGCTACACCTTC.

This clonotype was observed at least ten times. This chain connects TRBV6-4 to TRBJ2-1; unclear D gene. Germline V gene sequence: CDR1 MRHNA, CDR2 SNTAGT. Trimming pared 0 bases from V and 6 bases from J, leaving 12 bases between. This CDR3 has 15 residues. The CDR3 DNA follows: TGTGCCAGCAGTGACTCCGTTCCCCCGTTCAATGAGCAGTTCTTC. Amino acids: CASSDSVPPFNEQFF.

A few counts support this clonotype. This sequence joins TRBV4-2 and TRBJ1-6; TRBD1 matches 12 bases. Germline V lookup: CDR1 LGHNA, CDR2 YNFKEQ. The CDR3 has 17 amino acids. With V trimmed by 1 base and J by 8 bases, 6 bases remained unmatched. The DNA of the CDR3 is TGTGCCAGCAGCCAAGTTCCCGGGACAGGGGGCGATTCACCCCTCCACTTT. Protein product: CASSQVPGTGGDSPLHF.

The sample holds a few counts of this clonotype. V usage is TRBV11-2 and J usage is TRBJ2-7; 9 bases are a match to TRBD1. The junction had 7 bases not matched to a gene; V was cut back by 4 bases and J by 3 bases. The CDR3 length is 15 residues. The germline gives CDR1 SGHAT, CDR2 FQNNGV. CDR3 in amino acids: CASSSRTGEFYEQYV. The CDR3 DNA reads TGTGCCAGCAGCTCAAGGACAGGGGAATTCTACGAGCAGTACGTC.

The gene calls are TRBV20-1 and TRBJ2-5, with D unresolved. Trimming left V 0 bases short and J 6 bases short, with 11 bases between. CDR3 size: 13 residues. Germline CDR1 reads DFQATT; CDR2 reads SNEGSKA (reference sequence). CDR3 sequence reads: CSARDPGWQTQYF. CDR3 bases: TGCAGTGCTAGAGATCCCGGGTGGCAGACCCAGTACTTC.

This clonotype appeared many times. The J gene is TRBJ1-6, the V gene TRBV27, with D possibly being TRBD1 (5 bases). This CDR3 is 14 amino acids long. V gave up 6 bases and J gave up 7 bases, with 13 bases separating them. Germline V CDR1 and CDR2: MNHEY, SMNVEV (reference sequence). The CDR3 coding sequence is TGTGCCAGCAGACCGGTTCGGGGCAATTCACCCCTCCACTTT. Translation: CASRPVRGNSPLHF.

Remarks on this clonotype: A much larger clone lies a single base off, so this may be a read error. The chain joins TRBV5-6 to TRBJ2-2; D call uncertain. Trimming removed 0 bases at V and 4 bases at J, with 7 bases between. Germline values: CDR1 SGHDT, CDR2 YYEEEE. The CDR3 is made up of 14 amino acids. In nucleotides, the CDR3 is TGTGCCAGCAGCTTGGACGCACGCACCGGGGAGCTGTTTTTT. It translates to CASSLDARTGELFF.

This clonotype has a count of ten or more. The gene calls are TRBV6-6 and TRBJ2-2; D remains unclear. This CDR3 has 15 amino acids. CDR1 is MNHNY and CDR2 is SVGAGI in the germline V gene (reference sequence). Deletions cut 0 bases from V and 0 bases from J, with 5 bases between. The CDR3 DNA is TGTGCCAGCAGTTACTCCCAGCCGAACACCGGGGAGCTGTTTTTT. Amino acids: CASSYSQPNTGELFF.

This CDR3 reads CASSATGRRETQYF. CDR3 nucleotide sequence: TGTGCCAGCAGCGCGACAGGGCGCCGGGAGACCCAGTACTTC. The chain is built from TRBV28 and TRBJ2-5; 7 bases align to TRBD1. After removal of 6 bases from V and 5 bases from J, the junction contained 9 bases not matched to a gene. CDR3 size: 14 residues. The germline V gene has CDR1 MDHEN and CDR2 SYDVKM.

This clonotype was counted a few times. The V call is TRBV20-1, the J call TRBJ1-5, with D possibly being TRBD1 (5 bases). This CDR3 has 14 residues. Germline V gene data show CDR1 as DFQATT and CDR2 as SNEGSKA (reference sequence). V was shortened by 4 bases and J by 0 bases, with 10 bases between the two germline ends. CDR3 in amino acids: CSAIQAPSNQPQHF. The CDR3 DNA is TGCAGTGCTATACAGGCCCCTAGCAATCAGCCCCAGCATTTT.

This clonotype was seen at least ten times. The J gene is TRBJ1-2, the V gene TRBV12-3 or TRBV12-4, with 8 nucleotides matching TRBD1. V lost 6 bases and J lost 4; bases outside the gene matches: 4. The CDR3 runs to 13 residues. CDR3 DNA: TGTGCCAGCAGCCTCGACAGGGGCTATGGCTACACCTTC. It is translated as CASSLDRGYGYTF.

V usage is TRBV19 and J usage is TRBJ1-5; no clear D. CDR1 and CDR2 (germline): LNHDA, SQIVND (reference sequence). The V and J ends lost 3 bases and 5 bases respectively, with 8 bases between them. This CDR3 spans 13 amino acids. The CDR3 sequence is CASSMTRDQPQHF. As DNA, the CDR3 is TGTGCCAGTAGTATGACTAGGGATCAGCCCCAGCATTTT.

The chain links TRBV19 to TRBJ2-3; either TRBD1 or TRBD2 may supply D (6 bases each). CDR1 LNHDA and CDR2 SQIVND come from the germline V gene (reference sequence). The CDR3 has 12 residues. The V end lost 10 bases, the J end lost 5 bases, and 13 bases lay between the germline ends. The CDR3 DNA sequence: TGTGCCACCTCAGGAGGGGGAGATACGCAGTATTTT. Its translation: CATSGGGDTQYF.

The chain couples TRBV7-3 to TRBJ1-4, with no clear D. CDR3 size: 14 residues. CDR1 is SGHTA, CDR2 FQGTGA, per germline. The germline V and J ends were trimmed by 1 base and 8 bases, with 11 bases remaining between them. The CDR3 coding sequence is TGTGCCAGCAGCTTAAGCCCGGCGGGGGAAAAACTGTTTTTT. Translating it yields CASSLSPAGEKLFF.

This clonotype came up a few times. CDR3 sequence (DNA): TGTGCCAGCAGCTTAGCGGGCAGGGGGCATGGGACTGAAGCTTTCTTT. Residues: CASSLAGRGHGTEAFF. The V call is TRBV7-9, the J call TRBJ1-1, with 8 bases matching TRBD1. The CDR3 runs to 16 residues. The ends lost 0 bases at V and 5 bases at J; junction bases unmatched: 8. CDR1 and CDR2 from the germline V gene are SEHNR and FQNEAQ (reference sequence).

This clonotype was observed at least ten times. The V call is TRBV18, the J call TRBJ2-2; D is ambiguous. The CDR3 length is 18 residues. V was clipped by 0 bases and J by 0 bases, with 14 bases between them. Germline lookup yields CDR1 KGHSH and CDR2 LQKENI. In DNA, the CDR3 is TGTGCCAGCTCACCACCTAACCCCGGCCCAGCGAACACCGGGGAGCTGTTTTTT. It translates to CASSPPNPGPANTGELFF. The variable domain in full, completed from reference TRBV18 and TRBJ2-2, reads NAGVMQNPRHLVRRRGQEARLRCSPMKGHSHVYWYRQLPEEGLKFMVYLQKENIIDESGMPKERFSAEFPKEGPSILRIQQVVRGDSAAYFCASSPPNPGPANTGELFFGEGSRLTVL.

The J gene is TRBJ2-3, the V gene TRBV5-1; 8 nucleotides align to TRBD2. J was trimmed by 0 bases and V by 3 bases; bases with no gene match: 3. The V gene's germline CDR1 is SGHRS and CDR2 YFSETQ. The CDR3 sequence is 15 residues long. The CDR3 DNA reads TGCGCCAGCAGCTACATAGCGGGAAGCACAGATACGCAGTATTTT. Its protein product is CASSYIAGSTDTQYF.

Regarding this clonotype: One end of the junction varies from germline; a read error may be responsible. The V gene is TRBV4-1, the J gene TRBJ1-3; D is uncertain. The CDR3 length is 15 residues. Germline CDR1 is MGHRA and CDR2 is YSYEKL. The CDR3 spells CASSQAPSAGTTIYF. The CDR3 nucleotides read TGCGCCAGCAGCCAAGCACCTTCGGCAGGAACCACCATATATTTT.

This clonotype was detected a few times. The V call is TRBV6-6, the J call TRBJ1-5; TRBD1 aligns across 9 bases. The CDR3 has 17 amino acids. The germline CDR1 and CDR2 sequences are MNHNY and SVGAGI (reference sequence). Unmatched junction bases numbered 9, after V lost 6 bases and J lost 0 bases. This CDR3 reads CASSSPDRGYSNQPQHF. CDR3 sequence (DNA): TGTGCCAGCAGCTCTCCGGACAGGGGATATAGCAATCAGCCCCAGCATTTT.

This clonotype occurred a few times. The chain is built from TRBV12-3 or TRBV12-4 and TRBJ2-1; D is unresolved. The V gene lost 6 bases and the J gene lost 5 bases, with 5 bases spanning the gap. The CDR3 spans 11 residues. CDR3 in DNA: TGTGCCAGCAGCACGAACAATGAGCAGTTCTTC. Its protein is CASSTNNEQFF.

This clonotype was detected a few times. As DNA, the CDR3 is TGTGCCACCAGTGATAGCCGGGACAGGGGGCGCGGAACGGTTGAAGCTTTCTTT. Translated: CATSDSRDRGRGTVEAFF. V gene TRBV24-1 combines with J gene TRBJ1-1; the match to TRBD1 covers 12 bases. The CDR3 is made up of 18 amino acids. J lost 7 bases, V lost 3 bases, and 14 bases had no gene match. The germline CDR1 and CDR2 sequences are KGHDR and SFDVKD.